Reported below is one T cell receptor (beta chain). No antigen is known for it. The CDR3 is 15 residues long. V gave up 3 bases and J gave up 0 bases; unmatched junction bases: 6. CDR1 and CDR2 from the germline V gene are SGDLS and YYNGEE. The PCR contained 60 Vbeta and 13 Jbeta primers. Measured with immunoSEQ multiplex PCR; TCRdb has only the in-frame clones, and not every one. The table for this sample gives more than 110,000 clones. The data derive from a study of cytomegalovirus exposure and HLA in healthy donors. Study-level points and caveats: A later analysis appeared to link common viral pathogens to several of the most significant clusters.

This sequence originates from a man aged 40-55 years in good health and CMV-seronegative. What was sequenced was PBMCs. The chain has TRBV9 and TRBJ2-7; 7 nucleotides agree with TRBD1. CDR3 in DNA: TGTGCCAGCAGCGAAGGGACAGATAGCTCCTACGAGCAGTACTTC. Amino acid sequence: CASSEGTDSSYEQYF.